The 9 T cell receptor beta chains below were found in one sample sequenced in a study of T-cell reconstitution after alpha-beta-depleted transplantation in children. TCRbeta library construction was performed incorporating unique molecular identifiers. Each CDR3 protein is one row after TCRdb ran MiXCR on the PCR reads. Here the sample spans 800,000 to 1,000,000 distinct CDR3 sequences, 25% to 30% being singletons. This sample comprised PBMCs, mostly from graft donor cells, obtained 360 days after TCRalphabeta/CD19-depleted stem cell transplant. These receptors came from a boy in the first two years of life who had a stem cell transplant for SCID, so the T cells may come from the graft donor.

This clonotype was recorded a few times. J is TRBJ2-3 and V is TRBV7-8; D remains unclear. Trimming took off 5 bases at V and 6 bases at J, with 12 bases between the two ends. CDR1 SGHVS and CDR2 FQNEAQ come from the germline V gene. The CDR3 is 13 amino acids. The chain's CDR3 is CASSRRSSDTQYF. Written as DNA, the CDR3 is TGTGCCAGCAGCCGCCGTTCGAGCGATACGCAGTATTTT.

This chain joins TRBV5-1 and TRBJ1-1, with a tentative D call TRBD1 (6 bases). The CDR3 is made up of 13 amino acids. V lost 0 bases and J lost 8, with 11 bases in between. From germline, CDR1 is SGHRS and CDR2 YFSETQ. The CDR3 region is CASSLDGGREAFF. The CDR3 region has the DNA TGCGCCAGCAGCTTGGACGGGGGGCGCGAAGCTTTCTTT.

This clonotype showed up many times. The CDR3 DNA is TGTGCCAGCAGTTTTACAGTCTACGAGCAGTACTTC. It translates to CASSFTVYEQYF. The V gene is TRBV12-3 or TRBV12-4, the J gene TRBJ2-7; D unresolved. This CDR3 spans 12 amino acids. Trimming took 3 bases from V and 3 from J, leaving 6 bases between them.

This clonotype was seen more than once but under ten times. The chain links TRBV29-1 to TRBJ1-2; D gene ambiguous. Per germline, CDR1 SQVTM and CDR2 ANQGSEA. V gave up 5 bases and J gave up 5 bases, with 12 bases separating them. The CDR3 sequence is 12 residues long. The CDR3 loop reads CSVSMAAYGYTF. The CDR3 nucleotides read TGCAGCGTTAGTATGGCGGCGTATGGCTACACCTTC. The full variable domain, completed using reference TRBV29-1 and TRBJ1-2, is SAVISQKPSRDICQRGTSLTIQCQVDSQVTMMFWYRQQPGQSLTLIATANQGSEATYESGFVIDKFPISRPNLTFSTLTVSNMSPEDSSIYLCSVSMAAYGYTFGSGTRLTVV.

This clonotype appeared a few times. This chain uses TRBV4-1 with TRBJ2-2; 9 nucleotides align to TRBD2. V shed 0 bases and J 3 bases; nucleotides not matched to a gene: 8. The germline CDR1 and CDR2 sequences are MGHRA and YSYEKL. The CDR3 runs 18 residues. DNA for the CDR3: TGCGCCAGCAGCCAAGACCCAGGACTAGCGCAAGACACCGGGGAGCTGTTTTTT. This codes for CASSQDPGLAQDTGELFF.

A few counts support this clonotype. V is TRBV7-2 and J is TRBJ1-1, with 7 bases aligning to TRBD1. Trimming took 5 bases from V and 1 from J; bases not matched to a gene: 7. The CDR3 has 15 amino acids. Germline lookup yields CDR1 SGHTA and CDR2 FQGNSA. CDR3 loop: CASSILTGANTEAFF. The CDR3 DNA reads TGTGCCAGCAGCATACTAACAGGGGCGAACACTGAAGCTTTCTTT.

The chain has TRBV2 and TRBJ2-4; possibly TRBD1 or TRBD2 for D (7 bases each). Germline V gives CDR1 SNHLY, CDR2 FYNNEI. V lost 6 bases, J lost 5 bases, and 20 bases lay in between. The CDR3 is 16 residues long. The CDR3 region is CASRTLGTAGQNIQYF. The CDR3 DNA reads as TGTGCCAGCAGGACCTTGGGGACAGCGGGACAAAACATTCAGTACTTC. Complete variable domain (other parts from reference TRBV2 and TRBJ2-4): EPEVTQTPSHQVTQMGQEVILRCVPISNHLYFYWYRQILGQKVEFLVSFYNNEISEKSEIFDDQFSVERPDGSNFTLKIRSTKLEDSAMYFCASRTLGTAGQNIQYFGAGTRLSVL.

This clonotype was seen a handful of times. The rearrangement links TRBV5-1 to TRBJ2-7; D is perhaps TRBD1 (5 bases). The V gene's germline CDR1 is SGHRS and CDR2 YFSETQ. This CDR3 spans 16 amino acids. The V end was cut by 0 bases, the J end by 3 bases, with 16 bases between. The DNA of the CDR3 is TGCGCCAGCAGCTTGGCCGGGCAGGGCCCCAACTACGAGCAGTACTTC. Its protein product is CASSLAGQGPNYEQYF. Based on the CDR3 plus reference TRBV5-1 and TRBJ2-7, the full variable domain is KAGVTQTPRYLIKTRGQQVTLSCSPISGHRSVSWYQQTPGQGLQFLFEYFSETQRNKGNFPGRFSGRQFSNSRSEMNVSTLELGDSALYLCASSLAGQGPNYEQYFGPGTRLTVT.

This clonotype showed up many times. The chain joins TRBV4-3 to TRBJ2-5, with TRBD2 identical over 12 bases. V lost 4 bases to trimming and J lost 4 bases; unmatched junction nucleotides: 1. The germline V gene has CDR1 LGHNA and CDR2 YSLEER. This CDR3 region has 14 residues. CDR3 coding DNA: TGCGCCAGCAGCCGGGGACTAGCGGGAGAGACCCAGTACTTC. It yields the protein CASSRGLAGETQYF.